A single sample is the source of the 27 T cell receptor beta chains below, sequenced in a study of read filtering for tumor transcriptome and immune sequencing. The library was built from around 380 ng RNA with molecular barcoded adaptors for alpha/delta and beta/gamma chains. MiXCR was run by TCRdb on the reads, yielding one entry per CDR3 protein. Of about 130,000 distinct CDR3 sequences listed, around 13% are singletons. Sequences were obtained from a population of CD138-negative cells sorted from bone marrow. The receptors derive from a donor over 35 with multiple myeloma.

Ten or more counts support this clonotype. V and J are TRBV5-1 and TRBJ2-1, with 11 bases lining up with TRBD2. The junction had 1 base not matched to a gene; V was cut back by 2 bases and J by 0 bases. This CDR3 region has 16 residues. CDR1 SGHRS and CDR2 YFSETQ come from the germline V gene. CDR3 loop: CASSFTSGSSYNEQFF. CDR3 in DNA: TGCGCCAGCAGCTTCACTAGCGGGAGCTCCTACAATGAGCAGTTCTTC. The full variable domain, with the rest looked up from reference TRBV5-1 and TRBJ2-1, is KAGVTQTPRYLIKTRGQQVTLSCSPISGHRSVSWYQQTPGQGLQFLFEYFSETQRNKGNFPGRFSGRQFSNSRSEMNVSTLELGDSALYLCASSFTSGSSYNEQFFGPGTRLTVL.

There are many counts of this clonotype. The V gene is TRBV29-1, the J gene TRBJ1-1, with D possibly matching TRBD1 (5 bases). Germline CDR1 is SQVTM and CDR2 is ANQGSEA. The CDR3 has 13 residues. Trimming took off 6 bases at V and 1 base at J, with 12 bases between the two ends. This CDR3 is CSVSGGTNTEAFF. For the CDR3, the DNA is TGCAGCGTCAGCGGGGGAACGAACACTGAAGCTTTCTTT.

This clonotype was found a few times. This sequence joins TRBV29-1 and TRBJ2-5; 9 nucleotides match TRBD2. The CDR3 runs 14 residues. Germline V lookup: CDR1 SQVTM, CDR2 ANQGSEA. Trimming at V came to 7 bases and at J to 4 bases, leaving 10 bases not matched to a gene. CDR3: CSAGAGGYVETQYF. CDR3 in DNA: TGCAGCGCTGGAGCGGGGGGCTATGTAGAGACCCAGTACTTC.

This clonotype was found many times. CDR3 amino acids: CSARRGEVYNEQFF. CDR3 DNA sequence: TGCAGTGCTAGACGGGGGGAGGTCTACAATGAGCAGTTCTTC. The chain carries TRBV20-1 and TRBJ2-1, with 7 positions matching TRBD2. The germline gives CDR1 DFQATT, CDR2 SNEGSKA (reference sequence). There are 14 residues in the CDR3. The J segment lost 3 bases and the V segment lost 2 bases, leaving 4 bases of the junction unmatched.

This chain joins TRBV9 and TRBJ1-5, with 7 bases lining up with TRBD1. The CDR3 loop spans 15 amino acids. Germline V gene lookup returns CDR1 SGDLS and CDR2 YYNGEE. Losses at the gene ends were 3 bases for V and 3 bases for J; bases not matched to a gene: 6. The CDR3 region has the DNA TGTGCCAGCAGCGGAGGGACAGCCCTCAATCAGCCCCAGCATTTT. This codes for CASSGGTALNQPQHF.

Remarks on this clonotype: With a much larger clone just one base away, this may be a read error. CDR3 DNA: TGTGCCTGGAGAACCGGGACTAACCTCTACGAGCAGTACTTC. This gives the protein CAWRTGTNLYEQYF. The rearrangement uses TRBV30 and TRBJ2-7, with 7 positions matching TRBD2. J gave up 3 bases and V 3 bases, and 8 bases lay outside the gene matches. This CDR3 region has 14 residues. Germline assignment: CDR1 GTSNPN and CDR2 SVGIG (reference sequence).

This clonotype was found a few times. The junction departs from the called germline gene at one end, perhaps through a read error. Here the CDR3 DNA reads TGTGCCAGCAGAGGTGTCGCCTACGAGCAGTGCTTC. Translation gives CASRGVAYEQCF. V usage is TRBV28 and J usage is TRBJ2-7; D not resolved. Germline-derived CDR1 and CDR2 are MDHEN and SYDVKM. This CDR3 is 12 amino acids long.

The table lists this clonotype with many counts. V usage is TRBV12-3 or TRBV12-4 and J usage is TRBJ1-1, with TRBD1 matching over 7 bases. This CDR3 has 13 amino acids. The V gene end was trimmed by 5 bases and the J gene end by 4 bases; junction bases not matched to a gene: 4. DNA for the CDR3: TGTGCCAGCAGTCCACGACAGGGCACTGAAGCTTTCTTT. This translates into CASSPRQGTEAFF.

This sequence joins TRBV19 and TRBJ1-3, with 7 bases matching TRBD1. V lost 1 base to trimming and J lost 2 bases; unmatched junction nucleotides: 8. This CDR3 comprises 17 residues. CDR1 and CDR2 (germline): LNHDA, SQIVND (reference sequence). CDR3 loop: CASSIGRRQGAGNTIYF. As DNA, the CDR3 is TGTGCCAGTAGTATAGGTCGCCGACAGGGTGCTGGAAACACCATATATTTT.

This clonotype was detected only a few times. This may stem from a read error, because a much larger clone lies one nucleotide away. This chain uses TRBV11-3 with TRBJ2-1, with D unclear. The CDR3 is 13 residues long. The V gene lost 5 bases and the J gene lost 6 bases, with 11 bases spanning the gap. CDR1 and CDR2 from the germline V gene are SGHNT and YENEEA. The CDR3 region is CASSIGASNEQFF. CDR3 DNA: TGTGCCAGCAGCATCGGAGCAAGCAATGAGCAGTTCTTC.

Comments on this clonotype: Since a much larger clone is just one base distant, this may be a read error. The J gene is TRBJ2-5, the V gene TRBV6-5; D possibly corresponds to TRBD2 (6 bases). The CDR3 length is 15 residues. From germline, CDR1 is MNHEY and CDR2 SVGAGI. The CDR3 protein is CASSPEGRPQVTQYF. CDR3 DNA sequence: TGTGCCAGCAGTCCGGAGGGGCGCCCCCAAGTGACCCAGTACTTC.

This clonotype has a count of ten or more. This chain joins TRBV10-3 and TRBJ2-7; 7 bases fit TRBD1. V dropped 3 bases and J dropped 3; count of bases not matched to a gene: 2. The CDR3 spans 13 residues. Looked up from germline, CDR1 is ENHRY and CDR2 is SYGVKD. The CDR3 reads CAISDRQGYEQYF. DNA for the CDR3: TGTGCCATCAGTGATCGACAGGGCTACGAGCAGTACTTC.

This clonotype was picked up many times. This chain uses TRBV6-2 or TRBV6-3 with TRBJ2-3; D gene unclear. V lost 0 bases and J lost 0, with 4 bases in between. The germline V gene encodes CDR1 MNHEY and CDR2 SVGEGT. CDR3 length: 14 residues. DNA of the CDR3: TGTGCCAGCAGTTACTCGGACAGCACAGATACGCAGTATTTT. Protein product: CASSYSDSTDTQYF.

On this clonotype: One end of the junction is discordant with germline, which a read error may explain. This chain links TRBV6-6 with TRBJ1-1, with a possible D match to TRBD1 (5 bases). The germline V gene encodes CDR1 MNHNY and CDR2 SVGAGI (reference sequence). There are 17 residues in the CDR3. The CDR3 reads CASSYGGELWANTGAFF. Written as DNA, the CDR3 is TGTGCCAGCAGTTATGGGGGGGAATTGTGGGCGAACACTGGAGCTTTCTTT.

In its sample, this clonotype was seen a few times. The chain is built from TRBV28 and TRBJ2-5; D is unclear. Germline V gene sequence: CDR1 MDHEN, CDR2 SYDVKM. This CDR3 comprises 14 residues. Between the trimmed V and J ends, which lost 6 bases and 4 bases, there was a span of 15 bases. The DNA for the CDR3 is TGTGCCAGCAGGCCGACTCGAACGGGAGAGACCCAGTACTTC. This codes for CASRPTRTGETQYF.

This clonotype showed up many times. CDR3 DNA: TGCGCCAGCAGGGTCGGGGGCGCGGTAAACACTGAAGCTTTCTTT. Its protein product is CASRVGGAVNTEAFF. The chain recombines TRBV5-1 with TRBJ1-1; maybe TRBD1 (6 bases). Germline V gives CDR1 SGHRS, CDR2 YFSETQ. V was trimmed by 5 bases and J by 2 bases, leaving 16 bases between them. The CDR3 loop spans 15 amino acids.

This clonotype was picked up many times. This sequence joins TRBV10-3 and TRBJ2-7; D is undetermined. Germline CDR1 ENHRY, CDR2 SYGVKD. The CDR3 is 13 amino acids. V lost 6 bases and J lost 5, with 14 bases in between. The CDR3 region has the DNA TGTGCCATCAGAGCGACCTCGGACCACGAGCAGTACTTC. It specifies CAIRATSDHEQYF.

The sample holds many counts of this clonotype. The gene calls are TRBV28 and TRBJ2-7; 8 bases fit TRBD1. CDR1 MDHEN and CDR2 SYDVKM come from the germline V gene. J lost 3 bases, V lost 4 bases, and 5 bases had no gene match. The CDR3 is 14 amino acids. CDR3 sequence reads: CASSSPGQDYEQYF. The CDR3 nucleotides are TGTGCCAGCAGTTCCCCGGGACAGGACTACGAGCAGTACTTC.

This clonotype was recorded many times. The V gene is TRBV20-1, the J gene TRBJ1-2; D is possibly TRBD1 (6 bases). The CDR3 contains 14 residues. Germline assignment: CDR1 DFQATT and CDR2 SNEGSKA (reference sequence). V shed 6 bases and J shed 5 bases, with 19 bases lying between them. CDR3 residues: CSAQQGAAGYGYTF. The CDR3, as DNA: TGCAGTGCCCAACAGGGCGCAGCGGGATATGGCTACACCTTC.

This clonotype was observed at least ten times. This chain connects TRBV6-4 to TRBJ2-1; D gene ambiguous. Trimming removed 4 bases at V and 6 bases at J, with 13 bases between. Germline CDR1 and CDR2: MRHNA and SNTAGT. CDR3 length: 14 amino acids. This CDR3 is CASSGMADRNEQFF. Written as DNA, the CDR3 is TGTGCCAGCAGTGGGATGGCGGACCGCAATGAGCAGTTCTTC.

For this clonotype: Sequence at one end of the junction differs from germline and may be a read error. The V gene is TRBV20-1, the J gene TRBJ1-1, with 7 bases fitting TRBD1. The CDR3 extends over 14 amino acids. Per the germline V gene, CDR1 is DFQATT and CDR2 is SNEGSKA (reference sequence). This chain's CDR3 is CSARGGGWDTEAFF. The CDR3 DNA follows: TGCAGTGCCAGAGGAGGGGGCTGGGACACTGAAGCTTTCTTT.

Many counts were recorded for this clonotype. The chain has TRBV9 and TRBJ2-7; D may be TRBD2 (5 bases). V was cut by 0 bases and J by 6 bases, with 10 bases left in between. The CDR3 has 13 amino acids. Germline V gene data show CDR1 as SGDLS and CDR2 as YYNGEE. CDR3 sequence (DNA): TGTGCCAGCAGCGTAGATGAGGGTAGCGAGCAGTACTTC. It encodes CASSVDEGSEQYF.

The chain has TRBV3-1 and TRBJ1-1; 10 bases are shared with TRBD1. Losses at the gene ends were 3 bases for V and 5 bases for J; bases not matched to a gene: 3. The CDR3 is 14 amino acids. Germline loops: CDR1 LGHDT, CDR2 YNNKEL (reference sequence). CDR3 DNA sequence: TGTGCCAGCAGCCAGACAGGGGGCGGTACTGAAGCTTTCTTT. It encodes CASSQTGGGTEAFF.

This clonotype showed up many times. This sequence joins TRBV6-6 and TRBJ2-3; D unresolved. V was trimmed by 2 bases and J by 6 bases, leaving 3 bases between them. Germline-derived CDR1 and CDR2 are MNHNY and SVGAGI (reference sequence). This CDR3 contains 11 residues. This chain's CDR3 is CASSYQDTQYF. Written as DNA, the CDR3 is TGTGCCAGCAGTTACCAGGATACGCAGTATTTT.

In its sample, this clonotype was seen many times. The chain combines TRBV7-9 with TRBJ2-3; TRBD1 matches 8 bases. Unmatched junction bases numbered 5, after V lost 5 bases and J lost 4 bases. The CDR3 consists of 14 residues. Germline CDR1 reads SEHNR; CDR2 reads FQNEAQ (reference sequence). The DNA for the CDR3 is TGTGCCAGCAGCACGCTGACAGGGGCAGATACGCAGTATTTT. This gives the protein CASSTLTGADTQYF.

There are many counts of this clonotype. The rearrangement links TRBV4-2 to TRBJ2-3, with 11 bases identical to TRBD1. The CDR3 sequence is 16 residues long. CDR1 is LGHNA and CDR2 is YNFKEQ in the germline V gene. J gave up 0 bases and V 4 bases, and 3 bases lay outside the gene matches. The CDR3 coding sequence is TGTGCCAGCAGCCGAGGACAGGGGGCGAGCACAGATACGCAGTATTTT. Protein product: CASSRGQGASTDTQYF.

The rearrangement links TRBV7-2 to TRBJ1-2; the D is unclear. Germline V gives CDR1 SGHTA, CDR2 FQGNSA. The CDR3 totals 13 residues. The germline V and J ends were trimmed by 1 base and 4 bases, with 7 bases remaining between them. CDR3 region: CASSLGSFYGYTF. In DNA form, the CDR3 reads TGTGCCAGCAGCTTAGGGAGTTTCTATGGCTACACCTTC.